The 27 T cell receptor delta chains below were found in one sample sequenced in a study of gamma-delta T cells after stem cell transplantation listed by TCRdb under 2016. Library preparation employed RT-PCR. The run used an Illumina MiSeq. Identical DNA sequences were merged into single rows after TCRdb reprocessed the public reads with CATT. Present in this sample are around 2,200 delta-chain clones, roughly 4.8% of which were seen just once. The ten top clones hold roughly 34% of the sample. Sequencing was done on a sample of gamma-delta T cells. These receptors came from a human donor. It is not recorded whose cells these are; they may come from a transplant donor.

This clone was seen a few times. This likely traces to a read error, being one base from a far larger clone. The CDR3: CACDSLPTELESNTDKLIF. Written as DNA, the CDR3 is TGTGCCTGTGACTCCCTTCCTACTGAACTGGAGTCCAACACCGATAAACTCATCTTT. This chain connects TRDV2 to TRDJ1, with 9 bases matching TRDD2. The CDR3 has 19 amino acids. With V trimmed by 3 bases and J by 0 bases, 16 bases remained unmatched. CDR1 is GEAIGNYY, CDR2 EKD, per germline.

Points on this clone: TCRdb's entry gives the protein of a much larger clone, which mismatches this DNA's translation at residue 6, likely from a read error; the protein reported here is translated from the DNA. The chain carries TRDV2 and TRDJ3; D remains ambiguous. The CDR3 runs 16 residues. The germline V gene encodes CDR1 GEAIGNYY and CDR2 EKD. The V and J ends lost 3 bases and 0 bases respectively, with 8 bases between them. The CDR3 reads CACDPASSWDTRQMFF. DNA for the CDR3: TGTGCCTGTGACCCGGCGAGCTCCTGGGACACCCGACAGATGTTTTTC.

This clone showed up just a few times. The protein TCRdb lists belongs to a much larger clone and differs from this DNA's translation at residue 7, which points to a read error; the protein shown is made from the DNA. The chain's CDR3 is CACVPLEGIHVDKLIF. The CDR3 coding sequence is TGTGCCTGTGTCCCACTAGAGGGGATACACGTTGATAAACTCATCTTT. The V and J genes are TRDV2 and TRDJ1; TRDD3 matches 8 bases. The CDR3 loop spans 16 amino acids. Germline loops: CDR1 GEAIGNYY, CDR2 EKD. V was clipped by 5 bases and J by 5 bases; unmatched bases: 15.

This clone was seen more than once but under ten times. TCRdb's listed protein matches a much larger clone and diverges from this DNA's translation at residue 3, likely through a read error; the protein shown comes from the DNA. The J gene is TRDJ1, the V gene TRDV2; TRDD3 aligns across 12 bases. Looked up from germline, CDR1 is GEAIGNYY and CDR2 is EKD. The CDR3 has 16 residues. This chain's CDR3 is CAYDVLGDTTPDKLIF. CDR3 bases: TGTGCCTATGACGTACTGGGGGATACTACCCCCGATAAACTCATCTTT.

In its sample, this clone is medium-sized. CDR3: CACDTVGVELGDTVTDKLIF. For the CDR3, the DNA is TGTGCCTGTGACACCGTCGGGGTTGAATTGGGGGATACAGTCACCGATAAACTCATCTTT. The rearrangement joins TRDV2 to TRDJ1; 10 bases fit TRDD3. This CDR3 is 20 amino acids long. The germline V gene has CDR1 GEAIGNYY and CDR2 EKD. The V segment lost 0 bases and the J segment 1 base; nucleotides outside the gene matches: 16.

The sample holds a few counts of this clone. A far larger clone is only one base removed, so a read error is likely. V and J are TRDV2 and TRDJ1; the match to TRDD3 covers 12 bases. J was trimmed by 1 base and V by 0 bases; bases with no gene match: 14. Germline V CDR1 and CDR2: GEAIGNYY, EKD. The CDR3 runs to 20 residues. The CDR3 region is CACDTLLGDTGPSSTDKLIF. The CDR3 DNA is TGTGCCTGTGACACCTTACTGGGGGATACCGGCCCGAGTAGCACCGATAAACTCATCTTT.

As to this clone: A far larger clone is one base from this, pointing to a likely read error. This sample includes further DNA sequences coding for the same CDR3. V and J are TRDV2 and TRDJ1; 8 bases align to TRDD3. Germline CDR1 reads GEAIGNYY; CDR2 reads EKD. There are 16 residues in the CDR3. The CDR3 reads CACDLLGAQYTDKLIF. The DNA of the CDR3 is TGTGCTTGTGATTTACTGGGGGCTCAGTACACCGATAAACTCATCTTT.

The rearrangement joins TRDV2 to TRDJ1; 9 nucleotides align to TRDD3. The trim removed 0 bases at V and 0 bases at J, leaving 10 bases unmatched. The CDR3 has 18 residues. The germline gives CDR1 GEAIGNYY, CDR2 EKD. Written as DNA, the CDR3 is TGTGCCTGTGACACCTTACTGGGGGAGAAAACCAACACCGATAAACTCATCTTT. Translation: CACDTLLGEKTNTDKLIF.

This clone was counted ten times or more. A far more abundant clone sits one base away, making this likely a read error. CDR3 in amino acids: CARDSLPTELGSNTDKLIF. In nucleotides, the CDR3 is TGTGCCCGTGACTCCCTTCCTACTGAACTGGGGTCCAACACCGATAAACTCATCTTT. The V call is TRDV2, the J call TRDJ1, with TRDD2 identical over 9 bases. The length of the CDR3 is 19 residues. Germline CDR1 is GEAIGNYY and CDR2 is EKD.

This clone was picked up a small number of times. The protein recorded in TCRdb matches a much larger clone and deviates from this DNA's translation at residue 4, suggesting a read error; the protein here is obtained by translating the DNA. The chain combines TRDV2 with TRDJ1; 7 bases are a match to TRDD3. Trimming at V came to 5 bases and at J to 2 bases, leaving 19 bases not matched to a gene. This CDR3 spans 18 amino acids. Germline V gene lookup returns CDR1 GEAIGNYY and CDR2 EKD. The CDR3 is CACGYSSRWGDPTDKLIF. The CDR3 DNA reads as TGTGCCTGTGGCTATTCCTCCCGCTGGGGGGATCCGACCGATAAACTCATCTTT.

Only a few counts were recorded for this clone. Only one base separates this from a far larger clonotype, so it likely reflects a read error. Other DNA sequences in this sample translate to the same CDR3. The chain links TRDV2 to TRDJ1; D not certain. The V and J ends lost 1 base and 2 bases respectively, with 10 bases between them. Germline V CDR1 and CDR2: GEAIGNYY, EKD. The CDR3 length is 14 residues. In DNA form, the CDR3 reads TGTGCCTGTGACACTGTACTAGGGACCGATAAACTCATCTTT. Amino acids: CACDTVLGTDKLIF.

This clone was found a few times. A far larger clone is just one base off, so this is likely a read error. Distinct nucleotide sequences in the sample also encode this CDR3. The CDR3, as DNA: TGTGCCTGTGACACCGTGGGGGGATACGCCGGTACCGATAAGCTCATCTTT. Encoded protein: CACDTVGGYAGTDKLIF. This chain connects TRDV2 to TRDJ1, with 10 bases aligning to TRDD3. The CDR3 is made up of 17 amino acids. The germline CDR1 and CDR2 sequences are GEAIGNYY and EKD.

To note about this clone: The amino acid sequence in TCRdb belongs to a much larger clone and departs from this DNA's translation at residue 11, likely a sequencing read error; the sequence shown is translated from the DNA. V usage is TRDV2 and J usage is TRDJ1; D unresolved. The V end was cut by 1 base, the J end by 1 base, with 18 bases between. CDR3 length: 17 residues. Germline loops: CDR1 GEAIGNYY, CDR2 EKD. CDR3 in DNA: TGTGCCTGTGACACTCTGGTGGCGGGCGGGTGCACCGATAAACTCATCTTT. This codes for CACDTLVAGGCTDKLIF.

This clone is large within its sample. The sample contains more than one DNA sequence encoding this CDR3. The CDR3 nucleotides are TGTGCCTGTGACCATATACTGGGGGATAGCAACACCGATAAACTCATCTTT. Its translation is CACDHILGDSNTDKLIF. V gene TRDV2 combines with J gene TRDJ1, with 11 bases that match TRDD3. The CDR3 runs to 17 residues. CDR1 is GEAIGNYY, CDR2 EKD, per germline. With 3 bases clipped from V and 0 bases from J, the junction kept 8 bases outside the gene matches.

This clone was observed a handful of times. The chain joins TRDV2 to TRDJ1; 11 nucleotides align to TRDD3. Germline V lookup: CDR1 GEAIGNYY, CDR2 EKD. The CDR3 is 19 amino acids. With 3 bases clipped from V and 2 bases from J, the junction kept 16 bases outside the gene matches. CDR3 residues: CACDSLLGDISRGTDKLIF. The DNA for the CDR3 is TGTGCCTGTGACTCCTTACTGGGGGATATATCCCGTGGTACCGATAAACTCATCTTT.

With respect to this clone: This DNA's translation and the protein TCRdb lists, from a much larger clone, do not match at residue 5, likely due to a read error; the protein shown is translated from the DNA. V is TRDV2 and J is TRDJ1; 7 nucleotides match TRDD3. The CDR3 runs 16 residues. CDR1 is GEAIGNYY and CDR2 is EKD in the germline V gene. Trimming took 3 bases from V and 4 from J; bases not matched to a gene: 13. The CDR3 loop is CACDAVAGGTLDKLIF. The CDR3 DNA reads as TGTGCCTGTGACGCCGTCGCTGGGGGTACTCTCGATAAACTCATCTTT.

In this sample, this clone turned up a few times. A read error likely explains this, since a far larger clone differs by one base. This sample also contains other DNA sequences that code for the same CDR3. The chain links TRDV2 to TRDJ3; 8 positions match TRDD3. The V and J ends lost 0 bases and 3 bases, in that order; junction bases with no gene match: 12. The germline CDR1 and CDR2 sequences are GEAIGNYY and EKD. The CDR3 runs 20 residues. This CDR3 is CACDTVLALGDDWDTRQMFF. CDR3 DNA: TGTGCCTGTGACACCGTTTTAGCATTGGGGGATGACTGGGACACCCGACAGATGTTTTTC.

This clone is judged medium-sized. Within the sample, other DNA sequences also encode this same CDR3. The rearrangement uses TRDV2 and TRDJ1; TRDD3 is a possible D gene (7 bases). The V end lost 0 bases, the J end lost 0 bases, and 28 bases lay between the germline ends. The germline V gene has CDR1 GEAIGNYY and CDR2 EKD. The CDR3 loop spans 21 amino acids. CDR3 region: CACDTLSPLPTTGENTDKLIF. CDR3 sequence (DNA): TGTGCCTGTGACACCCTTTCCCCCCTTCCCACTACTGGGGAGAACACCGATAAACTCATCTTT.

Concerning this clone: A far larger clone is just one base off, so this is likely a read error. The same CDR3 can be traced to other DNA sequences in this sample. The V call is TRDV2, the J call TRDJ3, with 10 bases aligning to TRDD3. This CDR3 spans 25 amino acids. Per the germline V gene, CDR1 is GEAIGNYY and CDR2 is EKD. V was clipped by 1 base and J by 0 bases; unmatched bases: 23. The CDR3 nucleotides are TGTGCCTGTGACACTCCTGGCGGACCTACTGGGGGATCCCACCTAAGCTCCTGGGACACCCGACAGATGTTTTTC. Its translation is CACDTPGGPTGGSHLSSWDTRQMFF.

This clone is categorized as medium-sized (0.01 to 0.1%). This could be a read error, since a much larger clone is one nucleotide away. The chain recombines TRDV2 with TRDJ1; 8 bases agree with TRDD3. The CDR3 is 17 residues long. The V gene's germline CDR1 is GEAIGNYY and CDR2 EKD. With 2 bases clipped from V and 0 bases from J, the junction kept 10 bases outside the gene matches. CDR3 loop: CACDRLGAKTNTDKLIF. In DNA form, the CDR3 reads TGTGCCTGTGACAGACTGGGGGCGAAAACCAACACCGATAAACTCATCTTT.

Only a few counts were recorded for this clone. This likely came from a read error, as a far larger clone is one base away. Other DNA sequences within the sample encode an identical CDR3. CDR3 bases: TGTGCCTGCGACTCCCTTCCTACTGAACTGGGGTCCAACACCGATAAACTCATCTTT. This sequence encodes CACDSLPTELGSNTDKLIF. The chain recombines TRDV2 with TRDJ1; TRDD2 matches 9 bases. The CDR3 extends over 19 amino acids. The germline V gene has CDR1 GEAIGNYY and CDR2 EKD. The V and J ends lost 7 bases and 0 bases, in that order; junction bases with no gene match: 20.

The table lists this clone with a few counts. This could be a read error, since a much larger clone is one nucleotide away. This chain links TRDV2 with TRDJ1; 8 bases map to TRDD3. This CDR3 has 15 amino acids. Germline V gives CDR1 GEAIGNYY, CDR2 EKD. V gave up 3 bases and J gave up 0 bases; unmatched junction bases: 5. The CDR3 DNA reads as TGTGCCTGTGACCTACTGGGGGCTGACACCGATAAACTCATCTTT. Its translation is CACDLLGADTDKLIF.

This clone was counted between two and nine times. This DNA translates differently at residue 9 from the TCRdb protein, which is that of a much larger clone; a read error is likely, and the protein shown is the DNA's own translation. CDR3 region: CACDTVRGVLSTWADKLIF. In nucleotides, the CDR3 is TGTGCCTGTGACACCGTAAGGGGGGTACTTTCAACTTGGGCCGATAAACTCATCTTT. This chain uses TRDV2 with TRDJ1; perhaps TRDD3 as D (5 bases). Germline-derived CDR1 and CDR2 are GEAIGNYY and EKD. V lost 0 bases, J lost 3 bases, and 25 bases lay in between. The CDR3 is 19 residues long.

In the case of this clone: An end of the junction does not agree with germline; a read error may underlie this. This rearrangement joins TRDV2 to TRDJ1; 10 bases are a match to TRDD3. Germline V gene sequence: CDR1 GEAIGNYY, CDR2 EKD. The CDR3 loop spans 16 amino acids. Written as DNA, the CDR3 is TGTGCCCGTGACACAATACTGGGGGATCAGGACGATAAACTCATCTTT. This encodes CARDTILGDQDDKLIF.

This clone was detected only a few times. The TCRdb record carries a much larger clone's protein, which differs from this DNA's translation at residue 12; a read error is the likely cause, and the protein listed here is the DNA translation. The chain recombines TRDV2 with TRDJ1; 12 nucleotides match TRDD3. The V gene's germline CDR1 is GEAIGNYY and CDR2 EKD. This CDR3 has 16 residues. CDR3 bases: TGTGCCTGTGACCCACTTACTGGGGGATACACCGGTAAACTCATCTTT. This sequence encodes CACDPLTGGYTGKLIF.

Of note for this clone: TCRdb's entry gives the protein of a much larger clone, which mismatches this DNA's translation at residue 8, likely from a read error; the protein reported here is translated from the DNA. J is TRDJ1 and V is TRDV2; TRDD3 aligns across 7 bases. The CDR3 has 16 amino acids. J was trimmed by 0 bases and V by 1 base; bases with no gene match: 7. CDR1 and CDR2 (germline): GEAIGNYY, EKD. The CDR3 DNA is TGTGCCTGTGACACGCTGGGGGCCCAAAACACCGATAAACTCATCTTT. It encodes CACDTLGAQNTDKLIF.

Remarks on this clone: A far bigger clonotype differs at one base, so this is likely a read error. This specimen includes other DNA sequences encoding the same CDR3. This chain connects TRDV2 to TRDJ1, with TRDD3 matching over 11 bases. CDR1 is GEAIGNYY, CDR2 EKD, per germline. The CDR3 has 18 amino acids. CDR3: CACDKVLGDRQYTDKLIF. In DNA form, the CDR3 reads TGCGCCTGTGACAAGGTACTGGGGGATAGGCAGTACACCGATAAACTCATCTTT.